Listed below are T cell receptor beta chains from one sample, sequenced in a study of T-cell memory formation after mild COVID-19. TCRdb re-called the 5' RACE reads through MiXCR, storing one row per CDR3 protein. The data contain around 430,000 distinct CDR3 sequences, around a sixth of them singletons. The sequencing sample was made of PBMCs or a T cell subset sorted from them (not recorded which). Every receptor here comes from a young man who had mild COVID-19 (a few samples of this study predate the infection). Cell type and time point are not known. Both conserved end residues are part of each CDR3. A D gene is named only where the DNA matches it firmly.

j_call | cdr3_length | d_call | v_call | cdr3_aa
TRBJ1-2 | 15 | - | TRBV4-3 | CASSQDLGQSYGYTF
TRBJ2-1 | 15 | TRBD2 | TRBV4-3 | CASSPTAGGYNEQFF
TRBJ1-6 | 13 | - | TRBV27 | CATAGERYSPLHF
TRBJ2-5 | 13 | - | TRBV20-1 | CSADGPKQETQYF
TRBJ2-6 | 16 | - | TRBV9 | CASSVERAAGANVLTF
TRBJ1-4 | 14 | - | TRBV20-1 | CSAGRQDLGEKLFF
TRBJ2-1 | 16 | - | TRBV19 | CASSPRRDEVHSEQFF
TRBJ2-1 | 14 | TRBD2 | TRBV5-6 | CASSLVAGVHEQFF
TRBJ2-1 | 12 | - | TRBV20-1 | CSANPDYNEQFF
TRBJ1-5 | 13 | - | TRBV29-1 | CSVDRGSNQPQHF
TRBJ2-2 | 13 | - | TRBV12-3/TRBV12-4 | CASSQSPVGELFF
TRBJ2-7 | 12 | TRBD1 | TRBV10-3 | CAIQTGPGEQYF
TRBJ2-2 | 16 | TRBD2 | TRBV28 | CARSTLAGWATGELFF
TRBJ1-2 | 14 | - | TRBV7-2 | CASSGWDKRVRCTF
TRBJ1-5 | 15 | - | TRBV7-8 | CASSARLGGRTPQHF
TRBJ2-1 | 13 | - | TRBV29-1 | CSVAPDTFNEQFF
TRBJ2-4 | 12 | - | TRBV20-1 | CSANTAGRIQYF
TRBJ2-3 | 12 | - | TRBV7-2 | CASSWVSDTQYF
TRBJ1-3 | 13 | - | TRBV20-1 | CSARRVRGNTIYF
TRBJ2-3 | 14 | - | TRBV28 | CASSSGQRTDTQYF
TRBJ1-2 | 12 | - | TRBV27 | CATADGFYGYTF
TRBJ2-1 | 11 | - | TRBV12-3/TRBV12-4 | CASRLVSEQFF
TRBJ1-2 | 14 | - | TRBV7-2 | CASSPTTSNYGYTF
TRBJ2-3 | 15 | - | TRBV20-1 | CSARRDGGLVDTQYF